Each of the 31 T cell receptor beta chains below was sequenced from the same sample in a study of a mutant IDH1 vaccine in newly diagnosed glioma. These receptors' targets are unknown. Time point reported: week 11, during vaccination. Vaccination used 300 ug of mutant IDH1 20-mer peptide per dose, with topical imiquimod. Some clones are missing from TCRdb's copy, which holds only in-frame ones; the method was immunoSEQ multiplex PCR. The sample contains tens of thousands of clones, around 85% of which appear only once. The sequenced sample was PBMCs, obtained from a glioma patient whose treatment included an IDH1 peptide vaccine. Every receptor here comes from a woman in her forties or fifties with glioma.

This chain connects TRBV10-3 to TRBJ1-2; the D gene is possibly TRBD1 (5 bases). V shed 3 bases and J shed 8 bases, with 10 bases lying between them. CDR3 length: 12 amino acids. Per the germline V gene, CDR1 is ENHRY and CDR2 is SYGVKD. This CDR3 reads CAISDREGGYTF. The CDR3 nucleotides read TGTGCCATCAGTGACAGGGAAGGCGGCTACACCTTC.

This rearrangement joins TRBV5-4 to TRBJ1-2; 8 nucleotides agree with TRBD1. This CDR3 comprises 17 residues. Germline trimming cut 4 bases from V and 1 base from J; bases unmatched to any gene: 12. CDR1 is SGHNT, CDR2 YYREEE, per germline (reference sequence). The DNA of the CDR3 is TGTGCCAGCAGCCTCGGCGGGACAGGCAAAAATAACTATGGCTACACCTTC. This codes for CASSLGGTGKNNYGYTF. Looking up the rest from reference TRBV5-4 and TRBJ1-2 gives the full variable domain: ETGVTQSPTHLIKTRGQQVTLRCSSQSGHNTVSWYQQALGQGPQFIFQYYREEENGRGNFPPRFSGLQFPNYSSELNVNALELDDSALYLCASSLGGTGKNNYGYTFGSGTRLTVV.

The chain recombines TRBV6-1 with TRBJ2-5; 7 nucleotides agree with TRBD1. The CDR3 consists of 13 residues. Unmatched junction bases numbered 3, after V lost 6 bases and J lost 2 bases. Looked up from germline, CDR1 is MNHNS and CDR2 is SASEGT. CDR3 nucleotide sequence: TGTGCCAGCAGACTACAGGGGCAAGAGACCCAGTACTTC. Amino acid sequence: CASRLQGQETQYF.

This sequence joins TRBV7-8 and TRBJ2-2; 7 bases map to TRBD1. V gave up 5 bases and J gave up 1 base; unmatched junction bases: 7. This CDR3 has 16 amino acids. Germline V gene sequence: CDR1 SGHVS, CDR2 FQNEAQ. Written as DNA, the CDR3 is TGTGCCAGCAGCGCTTTGAGACAGGGGAACACCGGGGAGCTGTTTTTT. It translates to CASSALRQGNTGELFF.

This clone was observed a handful of times. V and J are TRBV15 and TRBJ1-2; D call uncertain. The CDR3 consists of 11 residues. CDR1 and CDR2 from the germline V gene are LNHNV and YYDKDF (reference sequence). The V gene lost 5 bases and the J gene lost 8 bases, with 9 bases spanning the gap. The CDR3 region has the DNA TGTGCCACCAGCGACCCTCGGGGCTACACCTTC. Its protein is CATSDPRGYTF.

The chain recombines TRBV6-1 with TRBJ1-2; D is perhaps TRBD1 (6 bases). The V and J ends lost 2 bases and 10 bases respectively, with 20 bases between them. Germline CDR1 reads MNHNS; CDR2 reads SASEGT. This CDR3 is 15 amino acids long. This CDR3 is CASSEYRVGAQHYTF. CDR3 coding DNA: TGTGCCAGCAGTGAATACAGGGTCGGGGCTCAACACTACACCTTC.

This chain joins TRBV4-2 and TRBJ2-2; 7 positions match TRBD1. J gave up 4 bases and V 4 bases, and 6 bases lay outside the gene matches. The CDR3 consists of 15 residues. Germline lookup yields CDR1 LGHNA and CDR2 YNFKEQ. DNA of the CDR3: TGTGCCAGCAGCCTCACCGGGACAGCCACCGGGGAGCTGTTTTTT. Protein sequence: CASSLTGTATGELFF.

This chain connects TRBV5-1 to TRBJ2-5; 8 positions agree with TRBD1. CDR3 length: 13 amino acids. J lost 3 bases, V lost 4 bases, and 2 bases had no gene match. Germline V gives CDR1 SGHRS, CDR2 YFSETQ. The CDR3 protein is CASSPDREETQYF. CDR3 sequence (DNA): TGCGCCAGCAGCCCGGACAGGGAAGAGACCCAGTACTTC.

This clone was detected only once. V gene TRBV5-1 combines with J gene TRBJ2-1, with 11 bases that match TRBD2. CDR3 size: 18 residues. Germline CDR1 SGHRS, CDR2 YFSETQ. Unmatched junction bases numbered 15, after V lost 6 bases and J lost 4 bases. CDR3 DNA: TGCGCCAGCACCGTTGGGGGCCCTAGCGGGGGGCCTTACAATGAGCAGTTCTTC. This gives the protein CASTVGGPSGGPYNEQFF.

The chain joins TRBV11-3 to TRBJ2-5; D gene uncertain. The CDR3 is 13 residues long. V was cut by 7 bases and J by 3 bases, with 12 bases left in between. Germline V gene data show CDR1 as SGHNT and CDR2 as YENEEA. CDR3 region: CASTPGREETQYF. CDR3 bases: TGTGCCAGCACCCCAGGACGGGAAGAGACCCAGTACTTC.

The chain links TRBV27 to TRBJ1-3; TRBD1 aligns across 10 bases. The V and J ends lost 1 base and 2 bases, in that order; junction bases with no gene match: 2. Germline V gives CDR1 MNHEY, CDR2 SMNVEV (reference sequence). The CDR3 is 16 residues long. CDR3 DNA sequence: TGTGCCAGCAGTTTATGGGACAGGGGAACTGGAAACACCATATATTTT. Protein product: CASSLWDRGTGNTIYF.

The V call is TRBV5-8, the J call TRBJ1-1, with D unresolved. Germline values: CDR1 SGHTS, CDR2 YDEGEE. Deletions cut 4 bases from V and 1 base from J, with 8 bases between. The CDR3 runs to 13 residues. In DNA, the CDR3 is TGTGCCAGCAGCCCGCCATGGAACACTGAAGCTTTCTTT. Translating it yields CASSPPWNTEAFF.

V usage is TRBV2 and J usage is TRBJ2-5; D is perhaps TRBD2 (6 bases). Germline values: CDR1 SNHLY, CDR2 FYNNEI. This CDR3 has 13 residues. Trimming removed 6 bases from V and 2 bases from J, with 10 bases in between. The CDR3 DNA reads as TGTGCCAGCAGCCGGGACTTACAAGAGACCCAGTACTTC. Translated: CASSRDLQETQYF.

This rearrangement joins TRBV5-1 to TRBJ1-3; D is possibly TRBD1 (5 bases). Trimming removed 4 bases from V and 1 base from J, with 9 bases in between. CDR3 length: 14 residues. Germline loops: CDR1 SGHRS, CDR2 YFSETQ. The CDR3 reads CASSMGGSGNTIYF. The CDR3 DNA sequence: TGCGCCAGCAGCATGGGGGGGTCTGGAAACACCATATATTTT.

Regarding this clone: Other DNA variants within this sample encode the same CDR3. This chain uses TRBV18 with TRBJ1-1; D remains ambiguous. With 3 bases removed from V and 0 bases from J, the gap between germline ends came to 5 bases. CDR1 and CDR2 from the germline V gene are KGHSH and LQKENI. This CDR3 spans 13 amino acids. The CDR3 DNA follows: TGTGCCAGCTCACCCGGCCTGAACACTGAAGCTTTCTTT. This gives the protein CASSPGLNTEAFF.

This chain joins TRBV27 and TRBJ1-2; no firm D call. CDR3 length: 13 residues. In germline, CDR1 is MNHEY, CDR2 SMNVEV (reference sequence). The V and J ends lost 2 bases and 2 bases respectively, with 6 bases between them. This CDR3 is CASSLGRNYGYTF. As DNA, the CDR3 is TGTGCCAGCAGTTTAGGGCGGAACTATGGCTACACCTTC.

The chain carries TRBV14 and TRBJ2-1; 7 bases are shared with TRBD1. Germline trimming cut 0 bases from V and 5 bases from J; bases unmatched to any gene: 10. The germline V gene has CDR1 SGHDN and CDR2 FVKESK. The CDR3 has 17 residues. Written as DNA, the CDR3 is TGTGCCAGCAGCCAAGATCTGGAGACAGGGAAGGACAATGAGCAGTTCTTC. Encoded protein: CASSQDLETGKDNEQFF.

This clone was seen just once. The chain joins TRBV29-1 to TRBJ1-1; D unclear. The V end was cut by 5 bases, the J end by 4 bases, with 14 bases between. Germline-derived CDR1 and CDR2 are SQVTM and ANQGSEA. This CDR3 is 13 amino acids long. The CDR3 DNA is TGCAGCGTTACGACCGCCGGAGTCACTGAAGCTTTCTTT. This encodes CSVTTAGVTEAFF.

The rearrangement joins TRBV2 to TRBJ1-5, with 9 bases that match TRBD1. CDR3 length: 15 residues. CDR1 and CDR2 from the germline V gene are SNHLY and FYNNEI. The junction had 10 bases not matched to a gene; V was cut back by 6 bases and J by 7 bases. The CDR3 loop is CASSQTPGQGQPQHF. In DNA, the CDR3 is TGTGCCAGCAGCCAAACACCGGGACAGGGACAGCCCCAGCATTTT.

This clone has a handful of counts. The chain employs TRBV30 and TRBJ1-5; D uncertain. The CDR3 loop spans 13 amino acids. V lost 0 bases and J lost 5, with 8 bases in between. Germline values: CDR1 GTSNPN, CDR2 SVGIG (reference sequence). In DNA, the CDR3 is TGTGCCTGGAGTGTGCAGGAGGATCAGCCCCAGCATTTT. Its protein product is CAWSVQEDQPQHF.

The gene calls are TRBV7-9 and TRBJ1-1, with no clear D. Germline V lookup: CDR1 SEHNR, CDR2 FQNEAQ (reference sequence). The CDR3 runs 15 residues. The V end lost 5 bases, the J end lost 1 base, and 14 bases lay between the germline ends. CDR3 protein: CASSVDGLSNTEAFF. The CDR3 nucleotides are TGTGCCAGCAGCGTAGACGGACTTTCGAACACTGAAGCTTTCTTT.

The V gene is TRBV29-1, the J gene TRBJ1-5; D is possibly TRBD1 (5 bases). Trimming removed 4 bases at V and 5 bases at J, with 12 bases between. The CDR3 extends over 13 amino acids. Germline-derived CDR1 and CDR2 are SQVTM and ANQGSEA. CDR3 loop: CSVVPGGDQPQHF. DNA for the CDR3: TGCAGCGTTGTCCCCGGGGGGGATCAGCCCCAGCATTTT.

The chain recombines TRBV5-6 with TRBJ1-1; 10 bases line up with TRBD1. V was pared by 6 bases and J by 2 bases, with 10 bases of the junction left unmatched. CDR1 is SGHDT, CDR2 YYEEEE, per germline. The CDR3 consists of 16 residues. The CDR3 DNA is TGTGCCAGCACCTGGTCGGGACAGGGGTTTAACACTGAAGCTTTCTTT. It yields the protein CASTWSGQGFNTEAFF.

V gene TRBV4-1 combines with J gene TRBJ1-2, with D possibly being TRBD1 (5 bases). The germline V gene encodes CDR1 MGHRA and CDR2 YSYEKL. V lost 1 base to trimming and J lost 5 bases, with 14 bases between them. The CDR3 length is 15 residues. DNA for the CDR3: TGCGCCAGCAGCCAAGTGGGGGGGGAACTTTATGGCTACACCTTC. Its protein is CASSQVGGELYGYTF.

The J gene is TRBJ2-7, the V gene TRBV7-9, with TRBD1 matching over 7 bases. Germline V CDR1 and CDR2: SEHNR, FQNEAQ (reference sequence). The CDR3 totals 13 residues. The V segment lost 2 bases and the J segment 4 bases; nucleotides outside the gene matches: 2. The CDR3 DNA is TGTGCCAGCAGCTTAATGGACAGGTACGAGCAGTACTTC. Translation: CASSLMDRYEQYF.

The CDR3, as DNA: TGTGCCAGTAGTCCCCCGACGGATCAGCCCCAGCATTTT. It is translated as CASSPPTDQPQHF. The chain links TRBV19 to TRBJ1-5, with D uncertain. This CDR3 comprises 13 residues. V was cut by 5 bases and J by 5 bases, with 10 bases left in between. Germline-derived CDR1 and CDR2 are LNHDA and SQIVND (reference sequence).

CDR3 loop: CAISDEVGTGGVETQYF. The CDR3 region has the DNA TGTGCCATCAGTGACGAGGTAGGGACAGGGGGCGTGGAGACCCAGTACTTC. The V call is TRBV10-3, the J call TRBJ2-5; 12 nucleotides match TRBD1. V was clipped by 3 bases and J by 5 bases; unmatched bases: 10. The CDR3 spans 17 residues. Germline loops: CDR1 ENHRY, CDR2 SYGVKD.

The chain has TRBV7-2 and TRBJ1-4; tentatively, D is TRBD1 (5 bases). Trimming cost V 1 base and J 7 bases, with 10 bases left between them. This CDR3 contains 14 residues. Germline CDR1 SGHTA, CDR2 FQGNSA. The CDR3 nucleotides read TGTGCCAGCAGCTTAGGAGGGGCGGGTGAAAAACTGTTTTTT. This translates into CASSLGGAGEKLFF. The complete variable domain, with remaining parts taken from reference TRBV7-2 and TRBJ1-4, reads GAGVSQSPSNKVTEKGKDVELRCDPISGHTALYWYRQSLGQGLEFLIYFQGNSAPDKSGLPSDRFSAERTGGSVSTLTIQRTQQEDSAVYLCASSLGGAGEKLFFGSGTQLSVL.

This clone is labeled medium-sized (0.01 to 0.1%). The CDR3 protein is CASPPPGTSGNEQFF. DNA of the CDR3: TGTGCCAGCCCTCCCCCCGGGACTAGCGGCAATGAGCAGTTCTTC. The chain carries TRBV2 and TRBJ2-1; 11 positions match TRBD2. This CDR3 spans 15 amino acids. Unmatched junction bases numbered 9, after V lost 8 bases and J lost 6 bases. Germline CDR1 SNHLY, CDR2 FYNNEI.

This clone has only a few counts. The chain uses TRBV7-9 and TRBJ1-2; TRBD1 matches at 8 bases. The length of the CDR3 is 14 residues. V was pared by 2 bases and J by 8 bases, with 7 bases of the junction left unmatched. Per germline, CDR1 SEHNR and CDR2 FQNEAQ (reference sequence). The CDR3 here is CASSLPNGQGGYTF. The CDR3 DNA reads as TGTGCCAGCAGCTTACCCAACGGACAGGGAGGCTACACCTTC.

This clone was detected once. This chain joins TRBV27 and TRBJ2-1, with D tentatively TRBD1 (5 bases). The V end lost 8 bases, the J end lost 12 bases, and 17 bases lay between the germline ends. Germline lookup yields CDR1 MNHEY and CDR2 SMNVEV (reference sequence). CDR3 length equals 12 residues. DNA of the CDR3: TGTGCCAGCGGCGTTGGGGCAACCGCGCAGTTCTTC. It is translated as CASGVGATAQFF.